This TCR beta chain originates from a study of cytomegalovirus exposure and HLA in healthy donors. Study background: There were 300 to 400 genotyped donors. Of these, about 86% fell in the genetic ancestry cluster associated with self-reported Caucasian donors.

Whole-study findings and limits: Later analysis identified a missense DCLRE1C variant that was linked to TCR beta V- and J-gene trimming.

The germline V gene has CDR1 LNHDA and CDR2 SQIVND (reference sequence). This CDR3 has 15 amino acids. V shed 6 bases and J shed 2 bases, with 16 bases lying between them. Note on this clone: Its antigen remains unknown.

PCR employed 60 Vbeta and 13 Jbeta primers. As handled by the study authors: Roughly 76 million unique TCR beta chains, around 10 million of them shared, were counted by a later analysis. TCRdb's copy holds only in-frame clones and misses some; the assay was immunoSEQ multiplex PCR. The V and J calls and clone size are taken from that table; D and trimming were inferred from the DNA. The profile covers 150,000 to 200,000 clones, with around 72% appearing a single time and roughly 6.6% taken by the ten largest. The source is a man aged 35 to 55 in good health and CMV-seropositive. Specimen: PBMCs. The chain has TRBV19 and TRBJ2-5; TRBD2 is a possible D gene (5 bases). The CDR3 DNA reads TGTGCCAGTAGCCTCCGGACGGGATTTCAAGAGACCCAGTACTTC. Its protein product is CASSLRTGFQETQYF.